This is a list of T cell receptor beta chains from one sample in a study of blood T cell repertoires in COVID-19. Method: immunoSEQ multiplex PCR; TCRdb's copy keeps in-frame clones and lacks some. The table lists around 270,000 clones, roughly 85% of them singletons. Source material: PBMCs or T cells enriched from blood (not recorded which). These receptors were collected from a woman aged 25-40 years who had recovered from COVID-19. CDR3s include the opening cysteine and the closing phenylalanine or tryptophan. The order of the fields is V gene, D gene, clone size, J gene, CDR3 DNA, CDR3 protein. The D gene is left open where the match is weak. Size is omitted from some rows. Given values are once, few, many or a class for expanded clones.

>TRBV30|-|-|TRBJ1-6
TGTGCCTGGACCCGGACAGTCTATAATTCACCCCTCCACTTT
CAWTRTVYNSPLHF
>TRBV29-1|TRBD2|-|TRBJ2-7
TGCAGCGTCCGACTAGCGCAGTCCTACGAGCAGTACTTC
CSVRLAQSYEQYF
>TRBV18|TRBD2|-|TRBJ2-1
TGTGCCAGCTCACCTCTAGCGGGATTCGACAATGAGCAGTTCTTC
CASSPLAGFDNEQFF
>TRBV30|TRBD2|-|TRBJ2-1
TGTGCCTGGGTACCCGGGGGAGGGCTGGAGTCCTACAATGAGCAGTTCTTC
CAWVPGGGLESYNEQFF
>TRBV7-9|-|-|TRBJ1-2
TGTGCCAGCAGCTTAGTTGTGGGGGCGGATGGCTACACCTTC
CASSLVVGADGYTF
>TRBV11-2|-|-|TRBJ1-2
TGTGCCAGCAGCCCTGACAGGCAGAACTATGGCTACACCTTC
CASSPDRQNYGYTF
>TRBV14|-|-|TRBJ2-3
TGTGCCAGCAGCCAGGTGGGGGGGCTCACAGATACGCAGTATTTT
CASSQVGGLTDTQYF
>TRBV9|-|-|TRBJ1-1
TGTGCCAGCAGCCCCACCCGCGCTCTAGGGGAAAGCACTGAAGCTTTCTTT
CASSPTRALGESTEAFF
>TRBV5-1|TRBD1|once|TRBJ2-1
TGCGCCAGCAGCTTGGGGGGACAGAGCTCCTACAATGAGCAGTTCTTC
CASSLGGQSSYNEQFF
>TRBV4-1|-|-|TRBJ1-6
TGCGCCAGCAGCCAAGCGGACAGACGTAATTCACCCCTCCACTTT
CASSQADRRNSPLHF
>TRBV2|TRBD2|-|TRBJ2-7
TGTGCCAGCAGTGAGGGGGGGAGCATGGACTACGAGCAGTACTTC
CASSEGGSMDYEQYF
>TRBV7-6|TRBD2|-|TRBJ2-1
TGTGCCAGCAGCTTAGGCCTCCCCGGGACTAGCGGGAGAAATGAGCAGTTCTTC
CASSLGLPGTSGRNEQFF
>TRBV3-1/TRBV3-2|-|-|TRBJ1-3
TGTGCCAGCAGCCAAGAGGGGGGGGCACGAGGAAACACCATATATTTT
CASSQEGGARGNTIYF
>TRBV11-2|TRBD2|-|TRBJ2-1
TGTGCCAGCAGCTTAGATTGGGCCACTAGCGGGACCCACAATGAGCAGTTCTTC
CASSLDWATSGTHNEQFF
>TRBV11-2|TRBD2|once|TRBJ2-7
TGTGCCAGCAGCCCAAGGACTAGCGGGCCCTACGAGCAGTACTTC
CASSPRTSGPYEQYF
>TRBV14|TRBD1|-|TRBJ2-2
TGTGCCAGCAGCCTCCGGACTCCGGGACAGGGACGCGGAGCGGCGAACACCGGGGAGCTGTTTTTT
CASSLRTPGQGRGAANTGELFF
>TRBV5-1|-|once|TRBJ2-3
TGCGCCAGCAGCGAGGTAGGCACAGATACGCAGTATTTT
CASSEVGTDTQYF
>TRBV10-3|TRBD1|-|TRBJ1-6
TGTGCCATCAGTGAGACAGGGGGCTTCTCACCCCTCCACTTT
CAISETGGFSPLHF
>TRBV29-1|TRBD1|-|TRBJ2-7
TGCAGCGTTCTAGGGACAGGGAACTACGAGCAGTACTTC
CSVLGTGNYEQYF
>TRBV27|TRBD1|-|TRBJ1-5
TGTGCCAGCAGGTACAGGGGTGGACAGCCCCAGCATTTT
CASRYRGGQPQHF
>TRBV19|-|few|TRBJ1-2
TGTGCCAGTAGTTTAAACCAGGGCTACACCTTC
CASSLNQGYTF
>TRBV5-6|-|-|TRBJ2-5
TGTGCCAGCAGCTCGCGCCTAGCGCCAGTATGGGGCCAGTACTTC
CASSSRLAPVWGQYF
>TRBV9|TRBD1|-|TRBJ1-2
TGTGCCAGCAGCCGTGGGGCAGGGGGCGACTATGGCTACACCTTC
CASSRGAGGDYGYTF
>TRBV6-5|-|-|TRBJ1-3
TGTGCCGTTGTTCGGGGAAACACCATATATTTT
CAVVRGNTIYF
>TRBV5-1|-|-|TRBJ2-5
TGCGCCAGCAGCTTGGTCCCGGTGTATCAAGAGACCCAGTACTTC
CASSLVPVYQETQYF
>TRBV3-1/TRBV3-2|TRBD2|few|TRBJ2-7
TGTGCCAGCAGCCAAGCCCAGGGACTACCGATATCCTACGAGCAGTACTTC
CASSQAQGLPISYEQYF
>TRBV21-1|-|-|TRBJ2-7
TGTGCCAGGATAGGTAGCGGGAGGGCCTACGAGCAGTACTTC
CARIGSGRAYEQYF
>TRBV5-6|-|-|TRBJ2-3
TGTGCCAGCAGGTTCAGGGCAGGCAGCACAGATACGCAGTATTTT
CASRFRAGSTDTQYF
>TRBV28|TRBD1|once|TRBJ2-7
TGTGCCAGCAGTTGGGATCAGGGGGTCTCCTACGAGCAGTACTTC
CASSWDQGVSYEQYF
>TRBV7-9|-|-|TRBJ2-3
TGTGCCACCTACCAGAGGGTGCGGGGGCACCGCACAGATACGCAGTATTTT
CATYQRVRGHRTDTQYF
>TRBV29-1|-|-|TRBJ2-2
TGCAGCGCTAGGGGAACCGGGGAGCTGTTTTTT
CSARGTGELFF
>TRBV11-2|-|-|TRBJ1-2
TGTGCCAGCAGCTTGTCGACAGAGCTGAATGGCTACACCTTC
CASSLSTELNGYTF
>TRBV5-1|-|-|TRBJ1-6
TGCGCCAGCAGCTTGGCCGGGACGACTAGCTCCTATAATTCACCCCTCCACTTT
CASSLAGTTSSYNSPLHF
>TRBV2|TRBD1|-|TRBJ2-2
TGTGCCAGCAGTGAGGGACAGGGGACCACTACCACCGCCGGGGAGCTGTTTTTT
CASSEGQGTTTTAGELFF
>TRBV4-1|-|-|TRBJ2-7
TGCGCCAGCAGCCAAGATTTCCCAGGGCCCTACGAGCAGTACTTC
CASSQDFPGPYEQYF
>TRBV28|TRBD2|-|TRBJ2-5
TGTGCCAGCAGTTTTGGACTAGCGGGACAAGAGACCCAGTACTTC
CASSFGLAGQETQYF
>TRBV7-8|-|-|TRBJ1-6
TGTGCCAGCAGCTATCGGAGCCTCTATAATTCACCCCTCCACTTT
CASSYRSLYNSPLHF
>TRBV5-1|TRBD1|-|TRBJ1-5
TGCGCCAGCAGCTTGGGCGGACAGGGCGCCAATCAGCCCCAGCATTTT
CASSLGGQGANQPQHF
>TRBV4-1|-|-|TRBJ1-2
TGCGCCAGCAGCCCCCGGACGGGAAGCGGCGGCTACACCTTC
CASSPRTGSGGYTF
>TRBV5-6|TRBD1|-|TRBJ1-5
TGTGCCAGCAGCAACCGCCTTGCCGGGACAGGGACTCAGCCCCAGCATTTT
CASSNRLAGTGTQPQHF
>TRBV27|TRBD1|-|TRBJ1-1
TGTGCCAGCAGTCTTTACAGGGGGACTGAAGCTTTCTTT
CASSLYRGTEAFF
>TRBV12-3/TRBV12-4|-|-|TRBJ2-3
TGTGCCAGCAGTTTGGCCCCGGATACGCAGTATTTT
CASSLAPDTQYF
>TRBV6-5|-|-|TRBJ1-1
TGTGCCAGCAGTCTCTCGGGTACTGAAGCTTTCTTT
CASSLSGTEAFF
>TRBV2|TRBD1|-|TRBJ1-1
TGTGCCAGCAGCCACAGGACAGGGGGAGGAACTGAAGCTTTCTTT
CASSHRTGGGTEAFF
>TRBV18|TRBD1|-|TRBJ2-7
TGTGCCAGCTCACCATGGGGGAGAGGGGGCGGTCACTACGAGCAGTACTTC
CASSPWGRGGGHYEQYF
>TRBV3-1/TRBV3-2|TRBD1|-|TRBJ1-4
TGTGCCAGCAGCCAAGGGCCCTCCGGAACAGGGGATAATGAAAAACTGTTTTTT
CASSQGPSGTGDNEKLFF
>TRBV19|TRBD1|once|TRBJ2-7
TGTGCCAGTAGTATCGGGACAGGGGTCCCCTACGAGCAGTACTTC
CASSIGTGVPYEQYF
>TRBV7-3|TRBD2|-|TRBJ2-1
TGTGCCAGCAGCTCCGGGACTAGGACCAATGAGCAGTTCTTC
CASSSGTRTNEQFF
>TRBV30|TRBD1|-|TRBJ1-3
TGTGCCTGGAGTCAAGGACTCAGGGGGTCGAGGGCCCACACCATATATTTT
CAWSQGLRGSRAHTIYF
>TRBV28|-|-|TRBJ1-5
TGTGCCAGCAGTTTACCCTGGTCGGGGGGCAATAGCAATCAGCCCCAGCATTTT
CASSLPWSGGNSNQPQHF
>TRBV6-4|TRBD2|-|TRBJ2-7
TGTGCCAGCAGTGAGGGGACTAGCGGCGAGCAGTACTTC
CASSEGTSGEQYF
>TRBV15|TRBD1|-|TRBJ1-1
TGTGCCACCAGCAGAGGGGGACAGGGGAACACTGAAGCTTTCTTT
CATSRGGQGNTEAFF
>TRBV11-2|-|-|TRBJ1-2
TGTGCCAGCAGCTTATCCCCCGGGCAGGGCCGTGGCTACACCTTC
CASSLSPGQGRGYTF
>TRBV7-9|-|-|TRBJ1-1
TGTGCCAGCAGCGTCCCGGACAGGAACACTGAAGCTTTCTTT
CASSVPDRNTEAFF
>TRBV7-9|-|once|TRBJ1-1
TGTGCCAGCAGCTTAGCAGGGACTGCTGAAGCTTTCTTT
CASSLAGTAEAFF
>TRBV18|-|-|TRBJ1-1
TGTGCCAGCTCCCCCAAGCAGGTGGCGTACACTGAAGCTTTCTTT
CASSPKQVAYTEAFF
>TRBV29-1|-|-|TRBJ1-6
TGCAGCGTTGAAGAATACGAGGGTTCACCCCTCCACTTT
CSVEEYEGSPLHF
>TRBV7-2|-|few|TRBJ1-5
TGTGCCAGCAGCGTCGGGGGGCAGCCCAATCAGCCCCAGCATTTT
CASSVGGQPNQPQHF
>TRBV24-1|-|-|TRBJ1-1
TGTGCCACCATTGTCGGACAGATGAACACTGAAGCTTTCTTT
CATIVGQMNTEAFF